The rows below give T cell receptor beta chains drawn from one sample of a study of neoadjuvant nivolumab and ipilimumab in lung cancer. The protocol was immunoSEQ multiplex PCR, while the TCRdb copy is restricted to in-frame clones and leaves out a portion. Of about 4,000 clones listed, around three quarters are singletons. The sequences come from peripheral blood, collected after neoadjuvant nivolumab, alone or with ipilimumab, at or shortly before surgery. The receptor set was obtained from an adult with non-small cell lung cancer. The CDR3 runs from the conserved cysteine through the conserved F or W. The D gene is left open where the match is weak. Size is stated for part of the rows, as once, few or many counts, or as a class when the clone is expanded.

len: 16
d_gene: .
v_gene: TRBV9
abundance: .
j_gene: TRBJ1-1
CDR3nt: TGTGCCAGCAGCGCAGGGGCTAGGACAGTGAACACTGAAGCTTTCTTT
CDR3aa: CASSAGARTVNTEAFF

len: 13
d_gene: .
v_gene: TRBV18
abundance: once
j_gene: TRBJ1-2
CDR3nt: TGTGCCAGCTCACCAGGCAGGGACTATGGCTACACCTTC
CDR3aa: CASSPGRDYGYTF

len: 14
d_gene: TRBD1
v_gene: TRBV2
abundance: .
j_gene: TRBJ1-1
CDR3nt: TGTGCCAGCAGTGTTCAGGGGGGGCGGACTGAAGCTTTCTTT
CDR3aa: CASSVQGGRTEAFF

len: 13
d_gene: .
v_gene: TRBV18
abundance: .
j_gene: TRBJ2-7
CDR3nt: TGTGCCAGCTCACCAGAGGAACGGTACGAGCAGTACTTC
CDR3aa: CASSPEERYEQYF

len: 12
d_gene: .
v_gene: TRBV29-1
abundance: .
j_gene: TRBJ1-1
CDR3nt: TGCAGCGTTGTTGGCAGGAACACTGAAGCTTTCTTT
CDR3aa: CSVVGRNTEAFF

len: 11
d_gene: .
v_gene: TRBV7-9
abundance: .
j_gene: TRBJ2-7
CDR3nt: TGTGCCAGCGTGGGGGACTACGAGCAGTACTTC
CDR3aa: CASVGDYEQYF

len: 14
d_gene: TRBD2
v_gene: TRBV7-6
abundance: .
j_gene: TRBJ2-7
CDR3nt: TGTGCCAGCAGCCGGACTAGCGGGGACTACGAGCAGTACTTC
CDR3aa: CASSRTSGDYEQYF

len: 12
d_gene: .
v_gene: TRBV29-1
abundance: .
j_gene: TRBJ1-2
CDR3nt: TGCAGCGCCGGACAGTTTAACTATGGCTACACCTTC
CDR3aa: CSAGQFNYGYTF

len: 12
d_gene: .
v_gene: TRBV30
abundance: .
j_gene: TRBJ1-1
CDR3nt: TGTGCCTGGAGTTTAAGGGACACTGAAGCTTTCTTT
CDR3aa: CAWSLRDTEAFF

len: 15
d_gene: .
v_gene: TRBV21-1
abundance: .
j_gene: TRBJ2-7
CDR3nt: TGTGCCAGCAGCAAACGGCAGGGGTGTGGATACGAGCAGTACTTC
CDR3aa: CASSKRQGCGYEQYF

len: 14
d_gene: .
v_gene: TRBV9
abundance: .
j_gene: TRBJ2-7
CDR3nt: TGTGCCAGCAGCGTAGAAGGGGGACCCTACGAGCAGTACTTC
CDR3aa: CASSVEGGPYEQYF

len: 14
d_gene: .
v_gene: TRBV2
abundance: .
j_gene: TRBJ1-3
CDR3nt: TGTGCCAGCAGTGCGGAGAGCTCTGGAAACACCATATATTTT
CDR3aa: CASSAESSGNTIYF

len: 16
d_gene: TRBD2
v_gene: TRBV2
abundance: .
j_gene: TRBJ2-2
CDR3nt: TGTGCCAGCAGAGCGACTAGCGGGAGTCCCACCGGGGAGCTGTTTTTT
CDR3aa: CASRATSGSPTGELFF

len: 14
d_gene: .
v_gene: TRBV5-4
abundance: .
j_gene: TRBJ2-5
CDR3nt: TGTGCCAGCAGCGCCTCGGTAGGGAAAGAGACCCAGTACTTC
CDR3aa: CASSASVGKETQYF

len: 14
d_gene: .
v_gene: TRBV11-2
abundance: once
j_gene: TRBJ2-5
CDR3nt: TGTGCCAGCAGTTCAGGACCGGGCAGAGAGACCCAGTACTTC
CDR3aa: CASSSGPGRETQYF

len: 15
d_gene: .
v_gene: TRBV18
abundance: .
j_gene: TRBJ1-2
CDR3nt: TGTGCCAGCTCACTAGCGACAGCGCCCCGGAATGGCTACACCTTC
CDR3aa: CASSLATAPRNGYTF

len: 14
d_gene: .
v_gene: TRBV9
abundance: .
j_gene: TRBJ1-1
CDR3nt: TGTGCCAGCAGCTTGGGAAACTCAAACACTGAAGCTTTCTTT
CDR3aa: CASSLGNSNTEAFF